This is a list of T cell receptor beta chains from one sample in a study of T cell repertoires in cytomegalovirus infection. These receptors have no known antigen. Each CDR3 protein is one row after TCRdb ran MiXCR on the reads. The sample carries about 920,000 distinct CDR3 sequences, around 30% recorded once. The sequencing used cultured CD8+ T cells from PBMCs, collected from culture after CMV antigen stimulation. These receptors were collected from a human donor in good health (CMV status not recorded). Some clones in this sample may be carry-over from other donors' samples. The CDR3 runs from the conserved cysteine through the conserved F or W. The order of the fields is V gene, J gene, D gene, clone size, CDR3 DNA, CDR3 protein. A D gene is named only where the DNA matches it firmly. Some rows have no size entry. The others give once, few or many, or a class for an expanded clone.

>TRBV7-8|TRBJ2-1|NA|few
TGTGCCAGCAGCGGTTACAGGGAAACCCACAATGAGCAGTTCTTC
CASSGYRETHNEQFF
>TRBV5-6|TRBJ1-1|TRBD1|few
TGTGCCAGCAGTGATGGACAGGGTTGGACTGAAGCTTTCTTT
CASSDGQGWTEAFF
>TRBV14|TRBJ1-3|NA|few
TGTGCCAGCAGCCAAGAGGAGCCCTCCTCTGGAAACACCATATATTTT
CASSQEEPSSGNTIYF
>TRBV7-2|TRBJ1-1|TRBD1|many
TGTGCCAGCAGCTCGTGGGACAGGTCAAGTATAGACACTGAAGCTTTCTTT
CASSSWDRSSIDTEAFF
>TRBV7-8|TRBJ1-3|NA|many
TGTGCCAGCAGCCCAGCGCGAAACACCATATATTTT
CASSPARNTIYF
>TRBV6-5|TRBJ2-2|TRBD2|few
TGTGCCAGCAGTTACCGCGGGGGGGCAAAGACCGGGGAGCTGTTTTTT
CASSYRGGAKTGELFF
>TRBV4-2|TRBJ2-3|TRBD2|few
TGTGCCAGCAGCCAAGATCCTAGCGGGGGTCCTTCCGGTACGCAGTATTTT
CASSQDPSGGPSGTQYF
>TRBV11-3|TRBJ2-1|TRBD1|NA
TGTGCCAGCAGCCCCCGTCAGGGGGTGGGCTACAATGAGCAGTTCTTC
CASSPRQGVGYNEQFF
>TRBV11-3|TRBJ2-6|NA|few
TGTGCCAGCAGTCTGGGGCCCAGAGGACCCTCTGGGGCCAACGTCCTGACTTTC
CASSLGPRGPSGANVLTF
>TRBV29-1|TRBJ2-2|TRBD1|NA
TGCAGCGTGGGACAGACGAACACCGGGGAGCTGTTTTTT
CSVGQTNTGELFF
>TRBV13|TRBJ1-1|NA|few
TGTGCCAGCAGCTTTGGGGCGCCCACTGAAGCTTTCTTT
CASSFGAPTEAFF
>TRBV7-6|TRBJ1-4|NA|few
TGTGCCAGCAGCTTACGGCCCTATGGCAGGGACCATGAAAAACTGTTTTTT
CASSLRPYGRDHEKLFF
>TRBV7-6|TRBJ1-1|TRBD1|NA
TGTGCCAGCAGCTCCCAAGGGGGCAGGAACACTGAAGCTTTCTTT
CASSSQGGRNTEAFF
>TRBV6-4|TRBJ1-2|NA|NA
TGTGCCAGCAGTGACAGGGCAGGCTCCAACTATGGCTACACCTTC
CASSDRAGSNYGYTF
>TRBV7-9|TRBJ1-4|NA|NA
TGTGCCAGCAGCTTAGCTTTATTCACAACTAATGAAAAACTGTTTTTT
CASSLALFTTNEKLFF
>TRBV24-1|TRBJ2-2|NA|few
TGTGCCACCAGTGACGGGACGAGGCTAGGTAACACCGGGGAGCTGTTTTTT
CATSDGTRLGNTGELFF
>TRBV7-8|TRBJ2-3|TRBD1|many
TGTGCCAGCAGCTGGCCAGACAGGGAATACACAGATACGCAGTATTTT
CASSWPDREYTDTQYF
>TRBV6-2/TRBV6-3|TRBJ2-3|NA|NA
TGTGCCAGCAGTTACCCCCAAAGGCACACAGATACGCAGTATTTT
CASSYPQRHTDTQYF
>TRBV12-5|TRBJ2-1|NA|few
TGTGCTAGTGCCATGGTAACCCCCAGGGAGCAGTTCTTC
CASAMVTPREQFF
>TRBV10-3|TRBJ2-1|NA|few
TGTGCCAGCTCTCGGACGGATATCAATGAGCAGTTCTTC
CASSRTDINEQFF
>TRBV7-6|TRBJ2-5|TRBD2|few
TGTGCCAGCAGCCCTAGCTTTCCGGGACTAGCGGGTGAGACCCAGTACTTC
CASSPSFPGLAGETQYF
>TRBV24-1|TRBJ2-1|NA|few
TGTGCCACCAGTGGGAGTCGACGCGGGGAGGTATACAATGAGCAGTTCTTC
CATSGSRRGEVYNEQFF
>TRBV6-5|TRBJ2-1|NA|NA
TGTGCCAGCAGCCCCTGGTTTAGCGGCTCCTACAATGAGCAGTTCTTC
CASSPWFSGSYNEQFF
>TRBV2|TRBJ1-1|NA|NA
TGTGCCAGCGGGGGCCCCGTGCAGTTCTTT
CASGGPVQFF
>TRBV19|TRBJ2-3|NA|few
TGTGCCAGTAGTGTGACAGACTTCACAGATACGCAGTATTTT
CASSVTDFTDTQYF
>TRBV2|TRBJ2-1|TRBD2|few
TGTGCCACCCGAGGGGCTAGCGGGGGATATGAGCAGTTCTTC
CATRGASGGYEQFF
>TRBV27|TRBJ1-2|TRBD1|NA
TGTGCCAGCAGTTTATCCTGGGGACAGCCTAACTATGGCTACACCTTC
CASSLSWGQPNYGYTF
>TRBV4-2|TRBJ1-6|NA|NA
TGTGCCAGCAGCCAAGAACTGTTGAAGAAGGCGAGCTCCTATAATTCACCCCTCCACTTT
CASSQELLKKASSYNSPLHF
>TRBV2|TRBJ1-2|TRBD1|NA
TGTGCCACCGAGGACAGGTTTAACTATGGCTACACCTTC
CATEDRFNYGYTF
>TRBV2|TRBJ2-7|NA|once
TGTGCCAGCCACGGGAGTTACAACGAGCAGTACTTC
CASHGSYNEQYF
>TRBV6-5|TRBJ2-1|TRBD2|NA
TGTGCCAGCAGTCTTAGCCCGGGACTAGCGGATAATGAGCAGTTCTTC
CASSLSPGLADNEQFF
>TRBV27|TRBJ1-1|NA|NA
TGTGCCAGCAGTTTATTTCGGGGGGTTGACACTGAAGCTTTCTTT
CASSLFRGVDTEAFF
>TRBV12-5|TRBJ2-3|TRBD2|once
TGTGCTAGTGGGCCTTCCGCGGGGGGGCCAGGGACAGATACGCAGTATTTT
CASGPSAGGPGTDTQYF
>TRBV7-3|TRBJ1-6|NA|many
TGTGCCAGCAGCCAAGGGGCGAATTATAATTCACCCCTCCACTTT
CASSQGANYNSPLHF
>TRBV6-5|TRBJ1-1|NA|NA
TGTGCCAGCAGTTACGGGGGAGTTGGGATGAACACTGAAGCTTTCTTT
CASSYGGVGMNTEAFF
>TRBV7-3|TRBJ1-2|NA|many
TGTGCCAGCGACAATGGGGGCGCCGATGGCTACACCTTC
CASDNGGADGYTF
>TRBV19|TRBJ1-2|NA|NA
TGTGCCAGTAGTATTCCGAGACAGCGGACCTATGGCTACACCTTC
CASSIPRQRTYGYTF
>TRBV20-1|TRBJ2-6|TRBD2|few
TGCAGTGCCAAGATCGGGGGGGCTGGGGCCAACGTCCTGACTTTC
CSAKIGGAGANVLTF
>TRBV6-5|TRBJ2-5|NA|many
TGTGCCAGCAGTCCCCCCGGGGAGGAAGAGACCCAGTACTTC
CASSPPGEEETQYF
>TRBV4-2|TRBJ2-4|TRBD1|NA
TGTGCCAGCAGTCTTGGACAGGCGGAAGCCAAAAACATTCAGTACTTC
CASSLGQAEAKNIQYF
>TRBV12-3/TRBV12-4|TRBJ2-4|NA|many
TGTGCCAGCAGTTTTGGAGATTCGTTCGGAAACATTCAGTACTTC
CASSFGDSFGNIQYF
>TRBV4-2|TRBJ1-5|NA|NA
TGTGCCAGCAGCCAAGATTTGACACGTGACGGATATCAGCCCCAGCATTTT
CASSQDLTRDGYQPQHF
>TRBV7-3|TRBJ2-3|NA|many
TGTGCCAGCAGCCGAGGGACAACAGATACGCAGTATTTT
CASSRGTTDTQYF
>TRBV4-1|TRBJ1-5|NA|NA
TGCGCCAGCAGTTCTCTAGTCAGGGTGGATCAGCCCCAGCATTTT
CASSSLVRVDQPQHF
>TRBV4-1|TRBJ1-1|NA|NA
TGCGCCAGCAGCCAAGATGGGGAGGCGGGGGACACTGAAGCTTTCTTT
CASSQDGEAGDTEAFF
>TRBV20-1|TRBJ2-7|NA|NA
TGCAGTGCCCTACCTTGGGCAGGGAACGTCGAGCAGTACTTC
CSALPWAGNVEQYF
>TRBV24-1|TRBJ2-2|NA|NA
TGTGCCACCAGTGATTTGCAAGGGGGAACCGGGGAGCTGTTTTTT
CATSDLQGGTGELFF
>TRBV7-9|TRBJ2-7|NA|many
TGTGCCAGCAGTCCACGGATCGCCGGCACCTACGAGCAGTACTTC
CASSPRIAGTYEQYF
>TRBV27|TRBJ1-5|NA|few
TGTGCCAGCAGTTTTAGACCCACGGGGCGAGGTCAGCCCCAGCATTTT
CASSFRPTGRGQPQHF
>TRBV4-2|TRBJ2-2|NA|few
TGTGCCAGCAGCCAAGGGTCGGAGAACACCGGGGAGCTGTTTTTT
CASSQGSENTGELFF